This T cell receptor (beta chain) was recovered during a study of blood T cell repertoires in COVID-19. Study information: The United States, Italy and Spain provided the acute and convalescent COVID-19 samples.

Methods used by the authors: Scientists estimated how many nucleated cells there were by amplifying reference gene primers. Assay used: immunoSEQ multiplex PCR; TCRdb lists only in-frame clones, some missing. The V and J calls and the clone size are those of that table, but D and trimming were determined from the DNA. Of fewer than 45,000 clones listed, about 89% are singletons. CDR1 is SEHNR and CDR2 is FQNEAQ in the germline V gene (reference sequence). V was pared by 1 base and J by 5 bases, with 11 bases between. This CDR3 has 14 residues. The TCR originated in a woman under 40 in a cohort sampled during active COVID-19. V gene TRBV7-9 combines with J gene TRBJ1-1, with D perhaps matching TRBD1 (6 bases). Specimen: peripheral blood. The CDR3 nucleotides read TGTGCCAGCAGCTTAGGGGGCAGGGGAACTGAAGCTTTCTTT. Protein: CASSLGGRGTEAFF.